This TCR beta chain was retrieved from a study of blood T cell repertoires in COVID-19 (dated by TCRdb to 2019 to 2021). Background on the whole study: Samples from collaborators originated in the United States, Italy and Spain and spanned both the acute and convalescent phases of COVID-19. Samples were obtained from the ongoing ImmuneRACE study (first 160 participants) and from about 1,300 subjects provided by 6 global collaborators. Where available, HLA class I and class II types were taken from metadata supplied by the sample provider and were not determined by assay-based typing. The repertoires were released in a freely available public database meant as a resource for research on the immune response to SARS-CoV-2. Sample metadata almost always included a de-identified subject ID, COVID-19 status, age in years and sex. The material from the prospective study consisted of cDNA or gDNA derived from T cells, B-cell-depleted T cells, or PBMCs. Subjects who had been exposed to COVID-19, were actively infected with it, or had recovered from it provided the deeply sampled blood TCRbeta repertoires that made up the dataset.

The CDR3 runs 19 amino acids, cysteine and phenylalanine included. Just CDR3 DNA is preserved here, 57 bases in frame from base 1. According to the germline V gene, CDR1 reads MDHEN and CDR2 reads SYDVKM. V has 2 bases trimmed and J has 0 bases trimmed; junction bases matching no gene number 8. TCRbeta CDR3 regions were amplified from genomic DNA by means of the immunoSEQ Assay, a bias-controlled multiplex PCR. Processing in the source paper ran as follows. Within the assay, amplification of reference gene primers was used to estimate how many nucleated cells each sample contained. To quantify the absolute abundance of each unique TCRbeta CDR3 rearrangement, sequence reads were collapsed and filtered. For each sample, productive Simpson clonality was calculated as the square root of Simpson's diversity index across productive rearrangements. Not all clones reach the TCRdb copy of this immuneACCESS table, which keeps in-frame sequences only. Checked studies attribute under half of the gap to unresolved V genes and leave the rest unexplained. Clonal size and the V and J genes are those of that table, whereas D and trimming came from the DNA. This sample holds about 300,000 clones; roughly 86% were observed only once. Approximately 2.4% of the sample goes to the ten largest clones.

Comments on this clone: Its specific antigen is unknown. Within one base of it there is no much larger clone, and no base qualities were kept.

Results the study describes overall, beyond this receptor: The quantity of clinical and demographic metadata differed by source and by participant and was supplied without curation.

In the prospective study, participants were about 18 to 95 years old, resided in about two dozen geographic areas of the United States, and were enrolled through a virtual design. To assign participants to cohorts, the prospective study relied on clinical history that participants themselves reported in a screening survey and a study questionnaire. Recovered participants in ImmuneRACE Cohort 3 were defined by two consecutive negative NP/OP PCR tests, clearance by a healthcare professional, or resolution of symptoms. In the prospective study, mobile phlebotomists collected whole blood, serum and a nasopharyngeal or oropharyngeal swab from each participant. Participants in the prospective study had the option to provide additional blood draws and questionnaires over a 2-month period. Before DNA extraction, prospective study blood samples were shipped either frozen or at room temperature.

Sequencing was done on a sample of PBMCs or T cells enriched from blood (not recorded which). This receptor chain uses TRBV28 and TRBJ1-6, and TRBD1 aligns with 9 junction nucleotides. The receptor's source is a woman between 18 and 29 years old who had recovered from COVID-19. CDR3 loop: CASSLAGTGSGSYNSPLHF. Read as DNA, the sequence is TGTGCCAGCAGTTTAGCGGGGACAGGGTCGGGCTCCTATAATTCACCCCTCCACTTT.